This is a list of T cell receptor beta chains from one sample in a study of identical twins. One entry per CDR3 protein, called by TCRdb with MiXCR from the 5' RACE reads. Of approximately 240,000 distinct CDR3 sequences in the sample, more than 12% are singletons; the top ten hold approximately 8.2%. Material for sequencing was memory (CD45RO+) T cells sorted from blood. Receptor source: a woman under 30 in good health. CDR3s include the opening cysteine and the closing phenylalanine or tryptophan. Only part of the rows carry a size: once, few, many, or a class if the clone is expanded.

J,V,size,CDR3
TRBJ1-1,TRBV12-3/TRBV12-4,many,CASSLVGGSGTEAFF
TRBJ2-5,TRBV12-3/TRBV12-4,many,CASRLQGQETQYF
TRBJ1-1,TRBV2,few,CASSWDPRAEAFF
TRBJ2-1,TRBV4-2,many,CASSQGGQEGEQFF
TRBJ2-7,TRBV20-1,few,CSARARNRHEQYF
TRBJ2-1,TRBV7-2,few,CASSLAGGAGGLYNEQFF
TRBJ2-3,TRBV4-2,few,CASSQGGVPDTQYF
TRBJ2-7,TRBV18,NA,CASSPLPVAGAGPYEQYF
TRBJ2-1,TRBV11-3,few,CASSFSANNEQFF
TRBJ2-1,TRBV20-1,few,CSAHTGGTSGRGEQFF
TRBJ1-6,TRBV12-5,NA,CASGPETTGYNSPLHF
TRBJ1-6,TRBV20-1,few,CSAQFGFPKQNSPLHF
TRBJ2-1,TRBV7-8,few,CASSLLGTTNNEQFF
TRBJ2-7,TRBV18,few,CASSSGGRYEQYF
TRBJ2-3,TRBV5-1,NA,CASSFSNTQYF
TRBJ2-1,TRBV19,NA,CASSMGQNNEQFF
TRBJ2-1,TRBV20-1,many,CSATGLASYNEQFF
TRBJ2-2,TRBV5-1,many,CASSDASAEYGELFF
TRBJ2-1,TRBV11-2,NA,CASSLGGPRPQSQFF
TRBJ1-2,TRBV3-1,few,CASSQGAGQPYGYTF
TRBJ1-3,TRBV6-1,few,CASGRQGGTGNTIYF
TRBJ1-3,TRBV7-7,NA,CASSIGQGASNTIYF
TRBJ2-5,TRBV18,many,CASSPDAEWETQYF
TRBJ1-3,TRBV29-1,many,CSVWERASGNTIYF
TRBJ2-5,TRBV9,NA,CASSVAPMEETQYF
TRBJ1-5,TRBV20-1,few,CSARGSSNQPQHF
TRBJ1-6,TRBV6-1,many,CASSRDRVYNSPLHF
TRBJ1-1,TRBV12-3/TRBV12-4,NA,CASTLTPLGTEAFF
TRBJ2-5,TRBV7-2,NA,CASSSGGGRQETQYF
TRBJ2-7,TRBV9,NA,CASSATGGPYEQYF
TRBJ1-1,TRBV12-3/TRBV12-4,few,CASSLGGQTAEAFF
TRBJ2-1,TRBV2,NA,CASSGSGEQFF
TRBJ2-5,TRBV6-5,few,CASSYASGGGQETQYF
TRBJ1-5,TRBV5-6,many,CASTSRGIQPQHF
TRBJ1-5,TRBV12-3/TRBV12-4,many,CASSFGESGQPQHF
TRBJ2-3,TRBV7-8,few,CASSLTSDIELTDTQYF
TRBJ1-3,TRBV6-5,few,CASSWSDSGNTIYF
TRBJ2-7,TRBV5-1,few,CASSLQGESYEQYF
TRBJ2-3,TRBV7-9,few,CASSFSADGVDTQYF
TRBJ1-4,TRBV29-1,many,CSVGGGGLGEKLFF
TRBJ2-5,TRBV12-3/TRBV12-4,NA,CASRSAMFNLF
TRBJ1-5,TRBV20-1,NA,CSARGTGIHQPQHF
TRBJ2-5,TRBV28,NA,CASSNGGETQYF
TRBJ2-3,TRBV29-1,many,CSVRSGGGADTQYF
TRBJ2-3,TRBV5-1,NA,CASSLRLAVRTDTQYF
TRBJ2-7,TRBV7-9,NA,CASSFDRYYEQYF
TRBJ1-1,TRBV5-1,NA,CASRPGTMNTEAFF
TRBJ1-1,TRBV11-2,NA,CASSLVTGTAFF
TRBJ2-1,TRBV20-1,NA,CSAQSRKTSAIYNEQFF
TRBJ2-3,TRBV20-1,few,CSARWGGRLDTQYF
TRBJ2-1,TRBV20-1,NA,CSARDLLAGVDEQFF
TRBJ1-1,TRBV10-1,many,CASSLTGTNTEAFF
TRBJ2-5,TRBV4-3,NA,CASSQSLSETQYF
TRBJ2-1,TRBV7-8,many,CASSVRPDSGGNEQFF
TRBJ2-2,TRBV27,NA,CASSFQLGLAGETGELFF
TRBJ1-2,TRBV19,NA,CASSMSRTQANYGYTF
TRBJ2-1,TRBV6-5,NA,CASSYPLAGGLTYNEQFF
TRBJ2-3,TRBV5-1,few,CASSGVVSSTDTQYF
TRBJ2-5,TRBV7-9,few,CASTEEGPGETQYF
TRBJ2-3,TRBV6-1,NA,CACRLFLGGTQYF